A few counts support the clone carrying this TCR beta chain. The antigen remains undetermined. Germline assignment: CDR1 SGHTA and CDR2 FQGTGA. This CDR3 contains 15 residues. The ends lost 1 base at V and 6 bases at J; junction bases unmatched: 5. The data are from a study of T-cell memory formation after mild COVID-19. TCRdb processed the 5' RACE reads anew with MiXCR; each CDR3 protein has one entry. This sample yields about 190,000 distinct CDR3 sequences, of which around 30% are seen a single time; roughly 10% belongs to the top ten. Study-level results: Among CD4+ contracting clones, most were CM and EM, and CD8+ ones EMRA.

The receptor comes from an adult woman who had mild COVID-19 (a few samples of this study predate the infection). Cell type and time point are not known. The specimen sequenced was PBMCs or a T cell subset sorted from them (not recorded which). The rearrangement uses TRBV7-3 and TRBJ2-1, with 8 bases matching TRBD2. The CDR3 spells CASSLNPGGSNEQFF. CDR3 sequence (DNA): TGTGCCAGCAGCTTAAATCCGGGAGGGAGCAATGAGCAGTTCTTC.